The clone carrying this T cell receptor beta chain appeared a few times. The data were taken from a study of blood T cell repertoires in COVID-19. For the study at large: Whether acute or convalescent, the COVID-19 samples came from the United States, Italy and Spain.

TCRdb's copy holds only in-frame clones and misses some; the assay was immunoSEQ multiplex PCR. The sample carries around 200,000 clones, about 85% recorded once. Germline values: CDR1 ENHRY, CDR2 SYGVKD. CDR3 length equals 14 residues. Trimming stripped 2 bases from V and 1 base from J, with 5 bases between. This chain links TRBV10-3 with TRBJ2-2; D remains ambiguous. The sequence derives from a woman aged 18-29 years who had recovered from COVID-19. Source material: peripheral blood. The CDR3 DNA is TGTGCCATCAGTGAGCGACAGAACACCGGGGAGCTGTTTTTT. It encodes CAISERQNTGELFF.